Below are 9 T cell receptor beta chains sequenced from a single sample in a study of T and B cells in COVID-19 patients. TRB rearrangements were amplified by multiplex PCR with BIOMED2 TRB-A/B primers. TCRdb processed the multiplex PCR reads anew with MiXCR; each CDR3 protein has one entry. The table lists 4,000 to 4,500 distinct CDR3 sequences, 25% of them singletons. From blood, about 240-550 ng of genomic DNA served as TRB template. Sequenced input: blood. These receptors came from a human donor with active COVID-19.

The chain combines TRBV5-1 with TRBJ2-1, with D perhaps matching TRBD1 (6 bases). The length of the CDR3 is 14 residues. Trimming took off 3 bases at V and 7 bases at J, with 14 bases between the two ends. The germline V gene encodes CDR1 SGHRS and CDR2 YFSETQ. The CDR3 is CASSWSGAMNEQFF. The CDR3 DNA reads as TGCGCCAGCAGCTGGTCAGGGGCCATGAATGAGCAGTTCTTC.

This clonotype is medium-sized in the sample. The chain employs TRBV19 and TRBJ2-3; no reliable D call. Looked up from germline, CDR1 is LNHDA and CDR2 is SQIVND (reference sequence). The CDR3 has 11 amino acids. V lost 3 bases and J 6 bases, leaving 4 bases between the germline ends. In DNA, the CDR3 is TGTGCCAGTAGTATGGCGGATACGCAGTATTTT. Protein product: CASSMADTQYF.

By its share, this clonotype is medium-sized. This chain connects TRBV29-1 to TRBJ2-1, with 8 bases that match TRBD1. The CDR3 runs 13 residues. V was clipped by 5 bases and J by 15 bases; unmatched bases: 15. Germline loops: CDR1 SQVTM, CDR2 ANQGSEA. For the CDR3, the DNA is TGCAGCGTTTTCTCACTCCCCGACAGGGGCTCGTTCTTC. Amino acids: CSVFSLPDRGSFF.

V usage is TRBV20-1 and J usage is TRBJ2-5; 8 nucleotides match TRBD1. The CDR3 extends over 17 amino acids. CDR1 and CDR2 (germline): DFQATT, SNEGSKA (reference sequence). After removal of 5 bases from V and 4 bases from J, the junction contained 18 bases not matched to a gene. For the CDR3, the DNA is TGCAGTGCTCAGGGGGCTGCCGGGGTCCCAGGGGGAGAGACCCAGTACTTC. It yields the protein CSAQGAAGVPGGETQYF.

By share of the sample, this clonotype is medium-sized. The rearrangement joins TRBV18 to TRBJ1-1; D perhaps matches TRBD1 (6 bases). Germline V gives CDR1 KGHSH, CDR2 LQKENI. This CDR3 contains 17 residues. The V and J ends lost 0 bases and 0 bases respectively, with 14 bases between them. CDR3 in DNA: TGTGCCAGCTCACCACCGATGGTGGACAGATTGAACACTGAAGCTTTCTTT. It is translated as CASSPPMVDRLNTEAFF. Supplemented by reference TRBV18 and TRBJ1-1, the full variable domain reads NAGVMQNPRHLVRRRGQEARLRCSPMKGHSHVYWYRQLPEEGLKFMVYLQKENIIDESGMPKERFSAEFPKEGPSILRIQQVVRGDSAAYFCASSPPMVDRLNTEAFFGQGTRLTVV.

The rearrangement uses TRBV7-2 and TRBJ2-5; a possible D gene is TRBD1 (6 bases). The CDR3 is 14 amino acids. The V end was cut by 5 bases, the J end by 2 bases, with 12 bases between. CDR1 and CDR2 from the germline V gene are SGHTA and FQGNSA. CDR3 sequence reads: CASSELGQQETQYF. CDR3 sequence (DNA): TGTGCCAGCAGCGAACTTGGACAGCAAGAGACCCAGTACTTC.

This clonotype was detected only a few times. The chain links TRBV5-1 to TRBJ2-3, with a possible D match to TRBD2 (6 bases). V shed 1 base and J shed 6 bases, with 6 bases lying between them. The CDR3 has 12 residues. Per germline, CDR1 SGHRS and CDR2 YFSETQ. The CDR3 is CASSLSGDTQYF. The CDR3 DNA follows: TGCGCCAGCAGCTTGAGCGGGGATACGCAGTATTTT.

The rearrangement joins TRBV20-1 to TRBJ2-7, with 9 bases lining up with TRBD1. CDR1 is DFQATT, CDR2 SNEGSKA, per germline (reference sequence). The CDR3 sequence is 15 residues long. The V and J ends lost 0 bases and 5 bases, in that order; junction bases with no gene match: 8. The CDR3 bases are TGCAGTGCTAGAGATGGGGGACAGGGCTTTAACGAGCAGTACTTC. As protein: CSARDGGQGFNEQYF.

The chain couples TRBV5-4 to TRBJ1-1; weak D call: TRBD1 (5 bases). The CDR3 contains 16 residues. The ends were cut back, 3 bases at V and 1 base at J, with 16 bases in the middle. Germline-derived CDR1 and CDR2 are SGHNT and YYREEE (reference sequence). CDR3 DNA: TGTGCCAGCAGCTGGGCCTTGGGACGGAGGAACACTGAAGCTTTCTTT. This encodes CASSWALGRRNTEAFF.